Listed below are T cell receptor beta chains from one sample, sequenced in a study of T-cell memory formation after mild COVID-19. MiXCR, applied by TCRdb to the 5' RACE reads, yields one record per CDR3 protein. The data contain about 540,000 distinct CDR3 sequences, about a fifth of them seen just once; the ten biggest clones take up under 15%. Sequencing was done on a sample of PBMCs or a T cell subset sorted from them (not recorded which). The receptors originated from an adult woman who had mild COVID-19 (a few samples of this study predate the infection). Cell type and time point are not known. CDR3s include the opening cysteine and the closing phenylalanine or tryptophan. A D gene is named only where the DNA matches it firmly. Some rows mark clone size as missing; the rest say once, few, many or name a class of expanded clone.

j_call,cdr3_length,d_call,clone_size,v_call,cdr3_aa,cdr3_nt
TRBJ2-5,15,.,.,TRBV12-3/TRBV12-4,CASSLGLGSQETQYF,TGTGCCAGCAGTTTAGGACTTGGGAGCCAAGAGACCCAGTACTTC
TRBJ2-3,17,TRBD2,.,TRBV20-1,CSARDLFSGGRTDTQYF,TGCAGTGCTAGAGATTTATTTAGCGGGGGGCGCACAGATACGCAGTATTTT
TRBJ1-2,15,.,.,TRBV20-1,CSARDLTSTNYGYTF,TGCAGTGCTAGAGATCTTACGTCCACTAACTATGGCTACACCTTC
TRBJ1-2,19,.,few,TRBV12-3/TRBV12-4,CASSSRARSFRLANYGYTF,TGTGCCAGCAGTTCCAGGGCGCGGAGTTTTCGCCTCGCTAACTATGGCTACACCTTC
TRBJ1-1,19,TRBD1,.,TRBV6-1,CASSSLLTGGWRVNTEAFF,TGTGCCAGCAGTTCACTTCTTACAGGGGGCTGGAGGGTGAACACTGAAGCTTTCTTT
TRBJ1-2,14,.,.,TRBV7-8,CASSPRVANYGYTF,TGTGCCAGCAGCCCGAGGGTAGCTAACTATGGCTACACCTTC
TRBJ2-1,17,TRBD2,.,TRBV29-1,CSARGTAGSQTHNEQFF,TGCAGCGCGAGGGGTACAGCGGGGAGCCAGACTCACAATGAGCAGTTCTTC
TRBJ2-3,19,TRBD2,.,TRBV5-1,CASSSQPGLAGGSTDTQYF,TGCGCCAGCAGCTCACAGCCGGGACTAGCGGGGGGAAGCACAGATACGCAGTATTTT
TRBJ2-1,17,TRBD2,.,TRBV7-7,CASSLVCGRLAGVEQFF,TGTGCTAGCAGCTTAGTTTGCGGGAGACTAGCGGGAGTTGAGCAGTTCTTC
TRBJ2-7,11,.,.,TRBV3-1,CASTYTGGLYF,TGTGCCAGCACCTACACCGGGGGGCTGTACTTC
TRBJ1-1,15,.,.,TRBV7-2,CASSPPEGGVTEAFF,TGTGCCAGCAGCCCGCCAGAGGGAGGGGTCACTGAAGCTTTCTTT
TRBJ2-2,15,TRBD2,few,TRBV7-2,CASSLELAVTGELFF,TGTGCCAGCAGCTTAGAACTAGCGGTTACCGGGGAGCTGTTTTTT
TRBJ1-1,15,.,.,TRBV5-1,CASKFSEGVNTEAFF,TGCGCCAGCAAATTTTCGGAGGGGGTGAACACTGAAGCTTTCTTT
TRBJ2-3,15,.,.,TRBV7-9,CASSARLGTRDTQYF,TGTGCCAGCAGCGCCCGACTAGGGACCCGAGATACGCAGTATTTT
TRBJ2-7,15,TRBD1,few,TRBV5-6,CASSRDRGRSYEQYF,TGTGCCAGCAGCCGGGACAGGGGTCGTTCCTACGAGCAGTACTTC
TRBJ2-7,17,TRBD2,.,TRBV7-8,CASSFGPSGRAEYEQYF,TGTGCCAGCAGCTTCGGCCCTAGCGGGAGGGCCGAATACGAGCAGTACTTC
TRBJ2-3,15,TRBD2,few,TRBV5-1,CASRAGTSGRDTQYF,TGCGCCAGCAGGGCCGGGACTAGCGGGAGGGATACGCAGTATTTT
TRBJ2-2,15,.,.,TRBV4-1,CASSQILGVTGELFF,TGCGCCAGCAGCCAAATCCTCGGGGTCACCGGGGAGCTGTTTTTT
TRBJ2-3,15,TRBD2,.,TRBV6-4,CASRSSGALTDTQYF,TGTGCCAGCCGATCTAGCGGGGCCCTCACAGATACGCAGTATTTT
TRBJ1-1,13,.,.,TRBV12-3/TRBV12-4,CATRVFRDTEAFF,TGTGCCACCCGAGTGTTCCGGGACACTGAAGCTTTCTTT
TRBJ2-5,16,TRBD2,many,TRBV27,CASSPGLAGYQETQYF,TGTGCCAGCAGTCCGGGACTAGCGGGATACCAAGAGACCCAGTACTTC
TRBJ1-4,16,.,few,TRBV28,CASSLLGGGLGEKLFF,TGTGCCAGCAGTTTATTAGGAGGGGGGCTGGGTGAAAAACTGTTTTTT
TRBJ2-4,13,.,few,TRBV10-3,CAISSGPKNIQYF,TGTGCCATCAGTAGTGGTCCCAAAAACATTCAGTACTTC
TRBJ2-1,14,TRBD2,.,TRBV14,CASSQGGGVPEQFF,TGTGCCAGCAGCCAAGGCGGGGGGGTGCCGGAGCAGTTCTTC
TRBJ2-1,15,.,few,TRBV10-3,CAISERTISYNEQFF,TGTGCCATCAGTGAGAGGACAATCTCCTACAATGAGCAGTTCTTC
TRBJ2-2,15,TRBD1,.,TRBV6-2/TRBV6-3,CASRAGQGATGELFF,TGTGCCAGCAGGGCCGGACAGGGGGCTACCGGGGAGCTGTTTTTT
TRBJ2-1,15,.,many,TRBV7-8,CASSLVSSSYNEQFF,TGTGCCAGCAGCTTGGTTTCTAGCTCCTACAATGAGCAGTTCTTC
TRBJ1-1,14,.,many,TRBV5-6,CASSFFAGNTEAFF,TGTGCCAGCAGCTTCTTCGCGGGGAACACTGAAGCTTTCTTT
TRBJ1-5,17,TRBD1,few,TRBV20-1,CSARDPLRQGLVQPQHF,TGCAGTGCTAGAGATCCCCTGCGACAGGGTCTTGTGCAGCCCCAGCATTTT
TRBJ2-7,14,.,.,TRBV24-1,CATSDLGRGYEQYF,TGTGCCACCAGTGATCTGGGACGTGGCTACGAGCAGTACTTC
TRBJ2-4,13,TRBD1,.,TRBV29-1,CSVPGTGKNIQYF,TGCAGCGTACCCGGGACAGGGAAAAACATTCAGTACTTC
TRBJ2-7,14,TRBD1,.,TRBV29-1,CSSQGGQGPYEQYF,TGCAGCTCACAAGGGGGACAGGGACCCTACGAGCAGTACTTC
TRBJ2-5,14,.,few,TRBV7-2,CASSLGGRGETQYF,TGTGCCAGCAGCTTAGGGGGACGGGGAGAGACCCAGTACTTC
TRBJ2-1,15,TRBD2,many,TRBV5-1,CASIRTSGSRDEQFF,TGCGCCAGCATCAGGACTAGCGGGAGTAGGGATGAGCAGTTCTTC
TRBJ2-5,14,TRBD1,.,TRBV29-1,CSAQQGARKETQYF,TGCAGCGCCCAACAGGGGGCACGAAAAGAGACCCAGTACTTC
TRBJ2-1,14,TRBD1,few,TRBV6-1,CASNGQGVYNEQFF,TGTGCCAGCAATGGACAGGGGGTCTACAATGAGCAGTTCTTC
TRBJ2-2,14,.,.,TRBV3-1,CASRPDRITGELFF,TGTGCCAGCAGACCCGACAGGATCACCGGGGAGCTGTTTTTT
TRBJ1-1,14,.,.,TRBV3-1,CASSPGSQLTEAFF,TGTGCCAGCAGCCCCGGGAGCCAACTCACTGAAGCTTTCTTT
TRBJ1-1,14,.,many,TRBV10-2,CASSRISMNTEAFF,TGCGCCAGCAGCAGGATTTCCATGAACACTGAAGCTTTCTTT
TRBJ1-1,11,.,.,TRBV5-8,CASSLLDGAFF,TGTGCCAGCAGCTTGCTGGATGGAGCTTTCTTT
TRBJ2-1,15,.,.,TRBV6-6,CASSYGKSSYNEQFF,TGTGCCAGCAGTTACGGGAAGAGCTCCTACAATGAGCAGTTCTTC
TRBJ2-7,14,TRBD1,.,TRBV29-1,CSVSPGTGSYEQYF,TGCAGCGTCAGTCCTGGGACAGGGTCCTACGAGCAGTACTTC
TRBJ2-3,15,TRBD2,few,TRBV20-1,CSASVASGVTDTQYF,TGCAGTGCTAGCGTCGCTAGCGGGGTCACAGATACGCAGTATTTT
TRBJ2-3,14,.,once,TRBV30,CAWSVESNTDTQYF,TGTGCCTGGAGTGTAGAATCCAACACAGATACGCAGTATTTT
TRBJ2-5,14,.,few,TRBV7-9,CASSSSDGRETQYF,TGTGCCAGCAGCTCCTCGGACGGACGGGAGACCCAGTACTTC
TRBJ1-1,14,TRBD1,.,TRBV5-1,CASSVTGAGTEAFF,TGCGCCAGCAGCGTAACAGGGGCTGGCACTGAAGCTTTCTTT
TRBJ2-5,16,.,few,TRBV2,CASSERGGGVGETQYF,TGTGCCAGCAGTGAGAGGGGCGGCGGGGTCGGGGAGACCCAGTACTTC
TRBJ1-1,13,TRBD1,.,TRBV29-1,CSANRGQGTEAFF,TGCAGCGCAAACCGTGGACAGGGCACTGAAGCTTTCTTT
TRBJ2-7,14,TRBD1,.,TRBV11-3,CASSLGQSFYEQYF,TGTGCCAGCAGCTTGGGACAGTCTTTCTACGAGCAGTACTTC
TRBJ2-1,17,TRBD2,.,TRBV11-2,CASSYGLAGDLNNEQFF,TGTGCCAGCAGCTACGGACTAGCGGGGGACTTAAACAATGAGCAGTTCTTC
TRBJ2-1,14,.,many,TRBV7-3,CASSLVGRYNEQFF,TGTGCCAGCAGCTTAGTCGGCAGGTACAATGAGCAGTTCTTC
TRBJ2-5,18,TRBD2,.,TRBV20-1,CSARDTSSGSVGQETQYF,TGCAGTGCTAGAGATACATCGAGCGGGAGCGTGGGACAAGAGACCCAGTACTTC
TRBJ1-5,15,.,.,TRBV7-8,CASSSYGQTNQPQHF,TGTGCCAGCAGCTCGTACGGACAGACTAATCAGCCCCAGCATTTT